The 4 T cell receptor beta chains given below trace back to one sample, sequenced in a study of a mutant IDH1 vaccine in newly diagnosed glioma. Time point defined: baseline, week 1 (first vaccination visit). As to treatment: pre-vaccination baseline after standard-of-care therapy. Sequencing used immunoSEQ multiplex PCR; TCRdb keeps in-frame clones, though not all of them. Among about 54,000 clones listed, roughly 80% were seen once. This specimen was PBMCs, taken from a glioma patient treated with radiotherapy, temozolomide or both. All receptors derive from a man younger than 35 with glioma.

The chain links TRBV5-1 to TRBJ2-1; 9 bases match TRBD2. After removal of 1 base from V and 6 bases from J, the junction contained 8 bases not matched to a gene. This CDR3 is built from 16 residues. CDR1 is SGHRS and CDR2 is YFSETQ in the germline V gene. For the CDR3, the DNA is TGCGCCAGCAGCTTGACGGTAGGGACTAGCATCAATGAGCAGTTCTTC. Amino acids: CASSLTVGTSINEQFF. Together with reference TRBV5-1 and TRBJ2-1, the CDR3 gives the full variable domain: KAGVTQTPRYLIKTRGQQVTLSCSPISGHRSVSWYQQTPGQGLQFLFEYFSETQRNKGNFPGRFSGRQFSNSRSEMNVSTLELGDSALYLCASSLTVGTSINEQFFGPGTRLTVL.

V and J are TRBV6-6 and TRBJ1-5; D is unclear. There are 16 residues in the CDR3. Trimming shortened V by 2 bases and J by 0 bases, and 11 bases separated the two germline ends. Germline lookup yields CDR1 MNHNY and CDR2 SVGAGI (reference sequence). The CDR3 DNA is TGTGCCAGCAGTTACCCCCTTACAGTTAGCAATCAGCCCCAGCATTTT. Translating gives CASSYPLTVSNQPQHF.

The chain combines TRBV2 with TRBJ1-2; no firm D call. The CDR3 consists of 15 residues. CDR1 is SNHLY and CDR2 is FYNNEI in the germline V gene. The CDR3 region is CAVQPPRTANYGYTF. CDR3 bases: TGTGCTGTACAGCCCCCCAGGACCGCTAACTATGGCTACACCTTC.

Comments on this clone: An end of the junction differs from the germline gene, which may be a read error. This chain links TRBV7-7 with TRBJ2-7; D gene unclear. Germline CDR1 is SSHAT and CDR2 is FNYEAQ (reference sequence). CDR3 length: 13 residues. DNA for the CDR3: TGTGCTAGCAGCTTAGGACCTATTTACGAGCAGTACTTC. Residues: CASSLGPIYEQYF. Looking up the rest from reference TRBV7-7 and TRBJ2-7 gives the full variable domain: GAGVSQSPRYKVTKRGQDVTLRCDPISSHATLYWYQQALGQGPEFLTYFNYEAQPDKSGLPSDRFSAERPEGSISTLTIQRTEQRDSAMYRCASSLGPIYEQYFGPGTRLTVT.